Listed below are T cell receptor beta chains from one sample, sequenced in a study of response to subunit inactivated influenza vaccine. One entry per CDR3 protein, called by TCRdb with MiXCR from the RT-PCR reads. This sample has hundreds of thousands of distinct CDR3 sequences; less than 20% occur once, and the top ten carry roughly 11%. Sequencing used PBMCs from blood, obtained less than 6 days after vaccination. These receptor sequences come from a man aged 50 to 59 who received an inactivated influenza vaccine. CDR3s include the opening cysteine and the closing phenylalanine or tryptophan. D genes are given only for firm matches. Not all rows give a size; the values are once, few, many and, for expanded clones, a class.

>NA|NA|TRBJ2-7|TRBV10-3
TGTGCCATAGCAGGCAGGGCCGGGATCTACGAGCAGTACTTC
CAIAGRAGIYEQYF
>many|TRBD1|TRBJ2-1|TRBV5-1
TGCGCCAGCAGCTTGGGGTCGGGACAGGCCTACAATGAGCAGTTCTTC
CASSLGSGQAYNEQFF
>NA|TRBD1|TRBJ2-4|TRBV28
TGTGCCAGCAGTTGGGACAGGGGGACGAAGGCCAAAAACATTCAGTACTTC
CASSWDRGTKAKNIQYF
>few|NA|TRBJ2-3|TRBV10-3
TGTGCCACCGAGCAGGGAGATACGCAGTATTTT
CATEQGDTQYF
>NA|NA|TRBJ2-7|TRBV24-1
TGTGCCACCAGTGATTTGCTTGGCTTGTACGAGCAGTACTTC
CATSDLLGLYEQYF
>few|NA|TRBJ1-3|TRBV20-1
TGCAGTGCTAGAGAAGGTGGTCACTCTGGAAACACCATATATTTT
CSAREGGHSGNTIYF
>many|TRBD2|TRBJ2-1|TRBV4-3
TGCGCCAGCAGCCTCGGGGGGGGCCTATCCTACAATGAGCAGTTCTTC
CASSLGGGLSYNEQFF
>NA|NA|TRBJ1-6|TRBV14
TGTGCCAGCAACCGGGGGCGGAATTCACCCCTCCACTTT
CASNRGRNSPLHF
>NA|NA|TRBJ2-3|TRBV15
TGTGCCACCAGCAGAGTCTCGGGGATAGATACGCAGTATTTT
CATSRVSGIDTQYF
>few|NA|TRBJ1-3|TRBV20-1
TGCAGTGCTAGTCACATGGCCCATTCTGGAAACACCATATATTTT
CSASHMAHSGNTIYF
>NA|NA|TRBJ2-2|TRBV4-3
TGCGCCAGCAGCCAAGATGGCCTTAACACCGGGGAGCTGTTTTTT
CASSQDGLNTGELFF
>few|NA|TRBJ2-2|TRBV24-1
TGTGCCACCAGTGATAGGGGCTCGAACACCGGGGAGCTGTTTTTT
CATSDRGSNTGELFF
>NA|TRBD2|TRBJ2-1|TRBV7-8
TGTGCCAGCCGCGCGAGCGGGGGGGCCGGGAATGAGCAGTTCTTC
CASRASGGAGNEQFF
>many|NA|TRBJ2-5|TRBV18
TGTGCCAGCTCACCAGGCAGCCAAGAGACCCAGTACTTC
CASSPGSQETQYF
>NA|TRBD1|TRBJ1-6|TRBV29-1
TGCAGCGTGCTCCGGGACAGTAATTCACCCCTCCACTTT
CSVLRDSNSPLHF